The rows below give T cell receptor beta chains drawn from one sample of a study of a mutant IDH1 vaccine in newly diagnosed glioma. Libraries were prepared by immunoSEQ multiplex PCR; TCRdb keeps only in-frame clonotypes and omits some of them. Seen here are tens of thousands of clones, over 60% observed once, and the top ten hold more than 4%. These receptors have no identified antigens. Sequences were derived from PBMCs, sampled from a glioma patient whose treatment included an IDH1 peptide vaccine. These receptors came from a woman aged 35 to 49 with glioma. Some clones in this sample may be carry-over from other donors' samples. Both conserved end residues are part of each CDR3. D genes are given only for firm matches. Expanded clones get a size class; other rows say once, few or many, or leave the size out.

d_call	v_call	clone_size	j_call	cdr3_nt	cdr3_aa
-	TRBV30	-	TRBJ2-1	TGTGCCTGGACCCCCAACAATGAGCAGTTCTTC	CAWTPNNEQFF
-	TRBV5-1	-	TRBJ1-2	TGCGCCAGCAGCCTCGGCCGGACGGTCTATGGCTACACCTTC	CASSLGRTVYGYTF
TRBD1	TRBV9	-	TRBJ1-4	TGTGCCAGCACCAGAACCGGGACAGGAAATGAAAAACTGTTTTTT	CASTRTGTGNEKLFF
TRBD1	TRBV9	once	TRBJ2-5	TGTGCCAGCAGCGCAACTACAGGGGTGGAGACCCAGTACTTC	CASSATTGVETQYF
TRBD2	TRBV7-8	-	TRBJ2-1	TGTGCCAGCAGCCACGGACTAGCGGGGGGTTACAATGAGCAGTTCTTC	CASSHGLAGGYNEQFF
TRBD1	TRBV6-1	-	TRBJ1-2	TGTGCCAGCGCCCCGGACAGGGCTTGGAACTATGGCTACACCTTC	CASAPDRAWNYGYTF
-	TRBV7-2	few	TRBJ2-1	TGTGCCAGCAGCTTTAGTAAATCCTACAATGAGCAGTTCTTC	CASSFSKSYNEQFF
TRBD1	TRBV11-2	-	TRBJ1-1	TGTGCCAGCAGTCCCGGGGTGACAGGGGGCGTTCGAGCTTTCTTT	CASSPGVTGGVRAFF
-	TRBV7-9	-	TRBJ2-5	TGTGCCAGCAGCTTATCAAGGGTGGGGTCTCAAGAGACCCAGTACTTC	CASSLSRVGSQETQYF
-	TRBV19	-	TRBJ1-3	TGTGCCAGTAGTCTCTGGACAGCTGGAAACACCATATATTTT	CASSLWTAGNTIYF
TRBD2	TRBV7-2	-	TRBJ2-2	TGTGCCAGCAGCTTACGACTAGCGGGGGGGATCGGGGAGCTGTTTTTT	CASSLRLAGGIGELFF
-	TRBV5-4	-	TRBJ2-7	TGTGCCAGCAGCTTAGGAGTGGACTACGAGCAGTACTTC	CASSLGVDYEQYF
-	TRBV7-2	-	TRBJ1-5	TGTGCCAGCAGCCAAGGCAGGCTTAGCAATCAGCCCCAGCATTTT	CASSQGRLSNQPQHF
TRBD1	TRBV5-1	-	TRBJ2-5	TGCGCCAGCAGCACAGGGACAGACCAAGAGACCCAGTACTTC	CASSTGTDQETQYF
TRBD1	TRBV13	-	TRBJ1-5	TGTGCCAGCAGCGCGCGCATTCAACCGGGACAGGGGAATCAGCCCCAGCATTTT	CASSARIQPGQGNQPQHF
-	TRBV29-1	-	TRBJ2-7	TGCAGCGTTGAAAGGGGAATCGGCTACGAGCAGTACTTC	CSVERGIGYEQYF
-	TRBV30	few	TRBJ1-4	TGTGCCTGGAGTGACAGGGCGGTGGTTGATGAAAAACTGTTTTTT	CAWSDRAVVDEKLFF
-	TRBV5-5	-	TRBJ1-1	TGTGCCAGCAGCGGCAGGGACCGTGTCACTGAAGCTTTCTTT	CASSGRDRVTEAFF
-	TRBV5-1	few	TRBJ2-5	TGCGCCAGCAGCCGGGACTCCCAAGAGACCCAGTACTTC	CASSRDSQETQYF
TRBD1	TRBV6-1	-	TRBJ2-5	TGTGCCAGCGTTGAGAGGGGGCGAGGGGAGACCCAGTACTTC	CASVERGRGETQYF
TRBD2	TRBV29-1	-	TRBJ2-1	TGCAGCGTTCAGACTAGCGGGGAATCCTACAATGAGCAGTTCTTC	CSVQTSGESYNEQFF
-	TRBV4-3	once	TRBJ2-5	TGCGCCAGCAGCCAGAGGGGGAGCGGCGGGGAGACCCAGTACTTC	CASSQRGSGGETQYF
-	TRBV7-2	once	TRBJ1-3	TGTGCCAGCAGCTTAAGGCGGGCAGGAAACACCATATATTTT	CASSLRRAGNTIYF
TRBD1	TRBV30	once	TRBJ2-3	TGTGCCTGGGTCATTCAGGGGGCTGGAGATACGCAGTATTTT	CAWVIQGAGDTQYF
-	TRBV23-1	-	TRBJ1-5	TGCGCCAGCAGTCAATCGGTGCCGGGGGGCCCAAGACAGCCCCAGCATTTT	CASSQSVPGGPRQPQHF
-	TRBV30	-	TRBJ1-1	TGTGCCTGGACTCCCCAAGGGGCAGGGCGGACTGAAGCTTTCTTT	CAWTPQGAGRTEAFF
-	TRBV9	few	TRBJ1-2	TGTGCCAGCAGCGGCCGCAGAGGCTACACCTTC	CASSGRRGYTF
-	TRBV4-1	-	TRBJ1-6	TGCGCCAGCAGCCAAGAAGGATCGATAGCCGATTCACCCCTCCACTTT	CASSQEGSIADSPLHF
TRBD1	TRBV6-4	-	TRBJ2-3	TGTGCCAGCAGTGCCGAGACAGGGAGAGGGGATACGCAGTATTTT	CASSAETGRGDTQYF
TRBD2	TRBV5-6	-	TRBJ2-7	TGTGCCAGCAGCTGGGGGGGAGCGGCCAGGAGCTCCTACGAGCAGTACTTC	CASSWGGAARSSYEQYF
-	TRBV9	-	TRBJ2-1	TGTGCCAGCAGCGCACGGGCCGCCGGCGGGAATGAGCAGTTCTTC	CASSARAAGGNEQFF
-	TRBV5-1	few	TRBJ1-6	TGCGCCAGCAGTCAGTCTCCCCCGGGCCTCAATTCACCCCTCCACTTT	CASSQSPPGLNSPLHF
TRBD2	TRBV10-2	few	TRBJ2-2	TGCGCCAGCAGTGACGGACTAGCGGGGACCGGGGAGCTGTTTTTT	CASSDGLAGTGELFF
-	TRBV7-8	many	TRBJ1-2	TGTGCCAGCAGCCCCCCGGACGGGTACTATGGCTACACCTTC	CASSPPDGYYGYTF
TRBD1	TRBV25-1	-	TRBJ1-6	TGTGCCAGCAGTGAATTGGGACAGGGGATTCAACCCCTCCACTTT	CASSELGQGIQPLHF
-	TRBV6-4	-	TRBJ1-2	TGTGCCAGCAGCCGAACTACAGGGCCCCTTGTCTATGGCTACACCTTC	CASSRTTGPLVYGYTF
-	TRBV5-6	-	TRBJ2-3	TGCGCCAGCAGCTTGACGCACGAAATCAGGGATACGCAGTATTTT	CASSLTHEIRDTQYF
-	TRBV29-1	-	TRBJ1-1	TGCAGCGTTGAGGGGAACGGCGGGTGGACTGAAGCTTTCTTT	CSVEGNGGWTEAFF
-	TRBV27	-	TRBJ1-5	TGTGCCAGCAGTTTTTGGGGTTCAGATCAGCCCCAGCATTTT	CASSFWGSDQPQHF
TRBD1	TRBV6-1	-	TRBJ2-7	TGTGCCAGCCCCGGGACAGGTACGATGAACGAGCAGTACTTC	CASPGTGTMNEQYF